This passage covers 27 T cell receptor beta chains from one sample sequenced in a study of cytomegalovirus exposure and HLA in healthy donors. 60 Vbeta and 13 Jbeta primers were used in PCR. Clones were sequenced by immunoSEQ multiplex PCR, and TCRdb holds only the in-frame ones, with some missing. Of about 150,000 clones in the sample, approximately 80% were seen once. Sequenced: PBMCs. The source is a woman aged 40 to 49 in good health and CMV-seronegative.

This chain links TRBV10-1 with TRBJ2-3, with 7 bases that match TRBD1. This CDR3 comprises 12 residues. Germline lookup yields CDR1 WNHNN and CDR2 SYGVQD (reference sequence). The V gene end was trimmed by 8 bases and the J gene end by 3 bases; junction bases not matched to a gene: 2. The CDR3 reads CASGQATDTQYF. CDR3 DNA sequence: TGCGCCAGCGGACAGGCGACAGATACGCAGTATTTT.

The CDR3 DNA sequence: TGTGCCAGCAGCCGAGGGACAGGGGAGATTCAGCCCCAGCATTTT. Encoded protein: CASSRGTGEIQPQHF. V and J are TRBV7-9 and TRBJ1-5; 10 nucleotides match TRBD1. This CDR3 is built from 15 residues. V shed 5 bases and J 6 bases; nucleotides not matched to a gene: 7. The germline V gene encodes CDR1 SEHNR and CDR2 FQNEAQ (reference sequence).

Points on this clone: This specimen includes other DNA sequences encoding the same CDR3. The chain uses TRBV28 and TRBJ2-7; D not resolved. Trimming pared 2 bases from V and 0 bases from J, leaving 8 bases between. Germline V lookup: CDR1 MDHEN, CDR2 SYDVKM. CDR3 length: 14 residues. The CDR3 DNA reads TGTGCCAGCAGTTTAGGCGGCTCCTCCTACGAGCAGTACTTC. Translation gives CASSLGGSSYEQYF.

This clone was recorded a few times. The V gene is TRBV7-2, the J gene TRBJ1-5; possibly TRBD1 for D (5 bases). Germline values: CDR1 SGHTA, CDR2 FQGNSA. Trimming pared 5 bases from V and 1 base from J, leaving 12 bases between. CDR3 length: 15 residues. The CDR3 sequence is CASSITQGSNQPQHF. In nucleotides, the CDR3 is TGTGCCAGCAGCATAACTCAGGGCAGCAATCAGCCCCAGCATTTT.

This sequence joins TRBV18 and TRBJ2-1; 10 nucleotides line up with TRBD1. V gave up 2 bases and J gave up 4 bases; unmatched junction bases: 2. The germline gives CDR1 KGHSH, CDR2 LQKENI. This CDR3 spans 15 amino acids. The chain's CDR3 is CASSPWDRGYNEQFF. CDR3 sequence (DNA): TGTGCCAGCTCACCATGGGACAGGGGATACAATGAGCAGTTCTTC.

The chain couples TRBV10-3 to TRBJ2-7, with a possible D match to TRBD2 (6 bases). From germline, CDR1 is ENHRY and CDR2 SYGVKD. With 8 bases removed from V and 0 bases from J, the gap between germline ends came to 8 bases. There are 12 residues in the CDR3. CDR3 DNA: TGTGCCATCGGGACTCGCTCCTACGAGCAGTACTTC. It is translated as CAIGTRSYEQYF.

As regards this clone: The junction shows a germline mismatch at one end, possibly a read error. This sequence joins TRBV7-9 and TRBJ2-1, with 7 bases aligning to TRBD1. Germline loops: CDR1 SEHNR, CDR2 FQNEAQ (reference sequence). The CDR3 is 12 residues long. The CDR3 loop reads CSSRTGYNEQFF. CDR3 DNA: TGTTCCAGCAGGACAGGTTACAATGAGCAGTTCTTC.

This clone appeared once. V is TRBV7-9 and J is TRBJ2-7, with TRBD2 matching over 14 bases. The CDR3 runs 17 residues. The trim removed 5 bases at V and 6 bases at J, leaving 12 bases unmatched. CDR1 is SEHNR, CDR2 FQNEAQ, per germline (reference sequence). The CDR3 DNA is TGTGCCAGCAGCGGGTGGGGACTAGCGGGGGACCCCCTCGAGCAGTACTTC. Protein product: CASSGWGLAGDPLEQYF.

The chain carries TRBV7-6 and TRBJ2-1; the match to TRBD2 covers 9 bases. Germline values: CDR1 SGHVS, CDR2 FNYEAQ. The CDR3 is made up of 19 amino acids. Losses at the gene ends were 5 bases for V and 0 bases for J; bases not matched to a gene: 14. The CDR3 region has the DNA TGTGCCAGCAGCCCCTCTGGCGGGGGGGCCATAGGCTCCTACAATGAGCAGTTCTTC. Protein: CASSPSGGGAIGSYNEQFF. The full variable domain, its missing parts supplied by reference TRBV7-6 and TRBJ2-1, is GAGVSQSPRYKVTKRGQDVALRCDPISGHVSLYWYRQALGQGPEFLTYFNYEAQQDKSGLPNDRFSAERPEGSISTLTIQRTEQRDSAMYRCASSPSGGGAIGSYNEQFFGPGTRLTVL.

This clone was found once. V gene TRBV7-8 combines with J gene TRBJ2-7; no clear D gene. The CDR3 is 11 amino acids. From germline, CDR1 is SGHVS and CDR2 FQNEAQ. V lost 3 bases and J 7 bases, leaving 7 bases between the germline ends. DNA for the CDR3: TGTGCCAGCAGCTTGAGATTGGAGCAGTACTTC. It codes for CASSLRLEQYF. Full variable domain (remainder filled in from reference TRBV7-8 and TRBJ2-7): GAGVSQSPRYKVAKRGQDVALRCDPISGHVSLFWYQQALGQGPEFLTYFQNEAQLDKSGLPSDRFFAERPEGSVSTLKIQRTQQEDSAVYLCASSLRLEQYFGPGTRLTVT.

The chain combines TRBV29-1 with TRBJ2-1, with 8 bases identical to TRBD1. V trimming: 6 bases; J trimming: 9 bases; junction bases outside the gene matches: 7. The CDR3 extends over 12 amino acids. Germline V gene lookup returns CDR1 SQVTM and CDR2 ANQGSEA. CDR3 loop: CSVGQGEGEQFF. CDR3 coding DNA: TGCAGCGTAGGACAGGGTGAGGGTGAGCAGTTCTTC.

CDR3: CASSLQGLAGVYEQYF. The CDR3 region has the DNA TGTGCCAGCAGTTTACAAGGCCTAGCGGGAGTCTACGAGCAGTACTTC. This chain joins TRBV27 and TRBJ2-7, with 10 bases identical to TRBD2. Germline trimming cut 2 bases from V and 3 bases from J; bases unmatched to any gene: 7. Per germline, CDR1 MNHEY and CDR2 SMNVEV (reference sequence). This CDR3 comprises 16 residues.

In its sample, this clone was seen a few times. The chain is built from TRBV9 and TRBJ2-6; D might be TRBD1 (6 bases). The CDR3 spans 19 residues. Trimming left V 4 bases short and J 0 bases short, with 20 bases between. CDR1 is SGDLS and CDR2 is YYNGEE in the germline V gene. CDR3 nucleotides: TGTGCCAGCAGCCCACGACAAGGGACAATTTACTCTGGGGCCAACGTCCTGACTTTC. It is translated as CASSPRQGTIYSGANVLTF.

The CDR3 loop is CASSSSGREETQYF. CDR3 sequence (DNA): TGTGCCAGCAGCTCTAGCGGGAGGGAAGAGACCCAGTACTTC. The rearrangement links TRBV11-2 to TRBJ2-5; 12 bases are shared with TRBD2. The CDR3 is 14 amino acids. Losses at the gene ends were 4 bases for V and 3 bases for J; bases not matched to a gene: 0. Germline V gene lookup returns CDR1 SGHAT and CDR2 FQNNGV.

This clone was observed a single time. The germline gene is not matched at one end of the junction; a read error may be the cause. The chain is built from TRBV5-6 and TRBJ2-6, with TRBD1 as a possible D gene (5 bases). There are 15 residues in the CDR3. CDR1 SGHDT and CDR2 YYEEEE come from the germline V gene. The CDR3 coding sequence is TGTGCCAGCAGCTTCTATCGAACTGGGGCCAACGGCCTGACTTTC. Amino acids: CASSFYRTGANGLTF.

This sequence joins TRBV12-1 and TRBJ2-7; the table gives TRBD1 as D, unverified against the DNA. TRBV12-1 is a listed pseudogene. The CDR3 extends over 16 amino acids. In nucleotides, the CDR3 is TGTGCCAGCAGCATAAAAACAGGGGACTCCACCTACGAGCAGTACTTC. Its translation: CASSIKTGDSTYEQYF.

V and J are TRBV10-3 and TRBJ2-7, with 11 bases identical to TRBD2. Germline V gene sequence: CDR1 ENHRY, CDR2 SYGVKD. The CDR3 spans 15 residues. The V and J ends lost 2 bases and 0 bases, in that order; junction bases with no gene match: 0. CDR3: CAISETSGSSYEQYF. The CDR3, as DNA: TGTGCCATCAGTGAGACTAGCGGGAGCTCCTACGAGCAGTACTTC.

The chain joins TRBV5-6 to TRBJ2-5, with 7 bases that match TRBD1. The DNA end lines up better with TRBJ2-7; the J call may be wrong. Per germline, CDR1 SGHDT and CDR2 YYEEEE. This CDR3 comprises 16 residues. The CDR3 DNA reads TGTGCCAGCAGCTTGGGAGGTACAGGGGCGCACTACGAGCAGTACTTC. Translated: CASSLGGTGAHYEQYF.

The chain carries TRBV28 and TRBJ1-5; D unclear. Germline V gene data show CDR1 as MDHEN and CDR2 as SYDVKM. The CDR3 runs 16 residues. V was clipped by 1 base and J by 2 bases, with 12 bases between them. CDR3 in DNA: TGTGCCAGCAGTTTATATGCGGGCTCGGGCAATCAGCCCCAGCATTTT. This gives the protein CASSLYAGSGNQPQHF. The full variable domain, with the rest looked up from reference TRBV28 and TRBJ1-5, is DVKVTQSSRYLVKRTGEKVFLECVQDMDHENMFWYRQDPGLGLRLIYFSYDVKMKEKGDIPEGYSVSREKKERFSLILESASTNQTSMYLCASSLYAGSGNQPQHFGDGTRLSIL.

The CDR3 sequence: CASSPSTGWDYEQYF. CDR3 sequence (DNA): TGTGCCAGCAGCCCTTCGACAGGGTGGGACTACGAGCAGTACTTC. This rearrangement joins TRBV9 to TRBJ2-7, with TRBD1 identical over 7 bases. CDR1 is SGDLS, CDR2 YYNGEE, per germline. V shed 4 bases and J 3 bases; nucleotides not matched to a gene: 10. CDR3 length equals 15 residues.

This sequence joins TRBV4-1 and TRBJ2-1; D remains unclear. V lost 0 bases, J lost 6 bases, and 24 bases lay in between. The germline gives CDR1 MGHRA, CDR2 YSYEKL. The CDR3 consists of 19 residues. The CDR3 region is CASSQDVLPRQSTINEQFF. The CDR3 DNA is TGCGCCAGCAGCCAAGATGTACTCCCTAGGCAGTCCACGATCAATGAGCAGTTCTTC.

CDR3 protein: CASSFKRADTEAFF. CDR3 nucleotides: TGTGCCAGCAGTTTTAAGAGGGCGGACACTGAAGCTTTCTTT. This chain connects TRBV7-2 to TRBJ1-1; D unresolved. The CDR3 loop spans 14 amino acids. The V gene lost 6 bases and the J gene lost 3 bases, with 14 bases spanning the gap. The V gene's germline CDR1 is SGHTA and CDR2 FQGNSA.

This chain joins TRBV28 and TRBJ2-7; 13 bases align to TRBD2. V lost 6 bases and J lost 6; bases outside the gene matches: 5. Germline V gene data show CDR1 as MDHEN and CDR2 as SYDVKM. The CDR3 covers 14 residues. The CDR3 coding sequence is TGTGCCAGCAGCAAGGGACTAGCGGGAACCGAGCAGTACTTC. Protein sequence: CASSKGLAGTEQYF.

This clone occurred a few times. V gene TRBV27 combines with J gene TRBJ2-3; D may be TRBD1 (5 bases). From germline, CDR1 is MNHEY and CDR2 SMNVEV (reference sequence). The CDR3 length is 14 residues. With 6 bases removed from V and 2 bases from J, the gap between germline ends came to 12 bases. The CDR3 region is CASRTIRVTDTQYF. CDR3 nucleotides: TGTGCCAGCAGAACTATCAGGGTCACAGATACGCAGTATTTT.

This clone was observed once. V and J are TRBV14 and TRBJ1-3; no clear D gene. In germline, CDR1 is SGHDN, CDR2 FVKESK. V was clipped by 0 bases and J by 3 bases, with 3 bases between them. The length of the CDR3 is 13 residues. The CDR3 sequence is CASSQDYGNTIYF. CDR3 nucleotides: TGTGCCAGCAGCCAAGATTATGGAAACACCATATATTTT.

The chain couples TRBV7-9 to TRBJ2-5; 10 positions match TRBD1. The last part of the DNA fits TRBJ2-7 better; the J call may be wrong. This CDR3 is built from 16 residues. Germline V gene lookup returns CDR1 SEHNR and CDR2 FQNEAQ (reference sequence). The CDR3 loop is CASSFPTGGSSYEQYF. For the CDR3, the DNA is TGTGCCAGCAGCTTCCCGACAGGGGGCAGCTCCTACGAGCAGTACTTC.

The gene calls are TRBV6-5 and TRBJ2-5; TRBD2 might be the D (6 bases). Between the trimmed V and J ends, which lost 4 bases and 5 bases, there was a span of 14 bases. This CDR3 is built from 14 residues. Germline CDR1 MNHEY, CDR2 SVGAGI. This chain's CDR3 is CASSLFASGETQYF. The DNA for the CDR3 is TGTGCCAGCAGTTTGTTTGCCAGCGGGGAGACCCAGTACTTC.